This TCR beta chain was recovered during a study of CD8 T cells in ankylosing spondylitis. TCR beta libraries were made by quantitative 5'-RACE with molecular barcodes. MiXCR was run by TCRdb on the 5' RACE reads, yielding one entry per CDR3 protein. The data show about 220,000 distinct CDR3 sequences, about 7.3% seen once. The CDR3 consists of 14 residues. In germline, CDR1 is ENHRY, CDR2 SYGVKD. The V end was cut by 3 bases, the J end by 4 bases, with 12 bases between. General study points: Clones that were linked to disease were CD8+ and were relatively rare in peripheral blood. Matched ankylosing spondylitis synovial fluid reportedly showed significant enrichment of disease-linked clones. A subset of motif variants has previously been described in the synovial fluid and blood of reactive arthritis. Characteristic of ankylosing spondylitis blood, it appeared, was a TCR beta motif comprising 7 to 9 highly homologous variants.

This clonotype was seen ten or more times. Its matching antigen is unknown. The sample consisted of blood, either unsorted or a sorted T cell fraction (not recorded which). The TCR was taken from a male donor with ankylosing spondylitis. The genes are TRBV10-3 and TRBJ1-2; D unclear. The CDR3: CAISENQVGYGYTF. As DNA, the CDR3 is TGTGCCATCAGTGAAAACCAGGTTGGCTATGGCTACACCTTC.